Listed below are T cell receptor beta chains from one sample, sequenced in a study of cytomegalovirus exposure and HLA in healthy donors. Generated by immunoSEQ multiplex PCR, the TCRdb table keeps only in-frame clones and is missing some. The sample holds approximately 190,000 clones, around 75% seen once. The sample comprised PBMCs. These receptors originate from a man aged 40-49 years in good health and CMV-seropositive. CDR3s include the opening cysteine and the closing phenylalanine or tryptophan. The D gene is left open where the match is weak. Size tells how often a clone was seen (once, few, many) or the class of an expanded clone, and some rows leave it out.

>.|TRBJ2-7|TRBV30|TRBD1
CAWGTGSYEQYF
TGTGCCTGGGGGACAGGGTCCTACGAGCAGTACTTC
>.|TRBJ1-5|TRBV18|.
CASSQLAGVGSNQPQHF
TGTGCCAGCTCACAGTTGGCAGGGGTCGGTAGCAATCAGCCCCAGCATTTT
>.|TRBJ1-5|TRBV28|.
CASSLLGAGAHQPQHF
TGTGCCAGCAGTTTACTGGGGGCGGGGGCCCATCAGCCCCAGCATTTT
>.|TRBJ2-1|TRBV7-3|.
CASSFDDSAWNEQFF
TGTGCCAGCAGCTTTGACGACTCCGCCTGGAATGAGCAGTTCTTC
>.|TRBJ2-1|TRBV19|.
CASSPHRVFYNEQFF
TGTGCCAGTAGCCCACACAGAGTCTTCTACAATGAGCAGTTCTTC
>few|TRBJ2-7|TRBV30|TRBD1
CAWVTGTYEQYF
TGTGCCTGGGTGACAGGGACCTACGAGCAGTACTTC
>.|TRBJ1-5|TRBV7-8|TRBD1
CASRTGTGDQPQHF
TGTGCCAGCAGAACCGGGACAGGGGATCAGCCCCAGCATTTT
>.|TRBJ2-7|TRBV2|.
CASSARIYEQYF
TGTGCCAGCAGTGCTAGAATCTACGAGCAGTACTTC
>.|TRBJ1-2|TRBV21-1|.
CASSKDCVETGLYGYTF
TGTGCCAGCAGCAAAGATTGCGTCGAGACAGGGCTCTATGGCTACACCTTC
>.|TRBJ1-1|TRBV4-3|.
CASSQEGSKNTEAFF
TGCGCCAGCAGCCAAGAGGGCAGCAAGAACACTGAAGCTTTCTTT
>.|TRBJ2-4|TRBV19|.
CASSITGKNIQYF
TGTGCCAGTAGTATAACAGGGAAAAACATTCAGTACTTC
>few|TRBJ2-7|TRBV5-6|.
CASTLGPLEQYF
TGTGCCAGCACCTTGGGTCCTCTCGAGCAGTACTTC
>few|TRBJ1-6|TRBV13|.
CASRNRGGNSPLHF
TGTGCCAGCCGGAATAGGGGTGGGAATTCACCCCTCCACTTT
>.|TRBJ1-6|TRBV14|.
CASSQTGLAPLHF
TGTGCCAGCAGCCAAACAGGGCTAGCACCCCTCCACTTT
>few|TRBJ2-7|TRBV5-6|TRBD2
CASSLRGVYYEQYF
TGTGCCAGCAGCTTGCGGGGGGTCTACTACGAGCAGTACTTC
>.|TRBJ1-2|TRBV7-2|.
CASSFREGGYTF
TGTGCCAGCAGCTTCAGGGAGGGCGGCTACACCTTC
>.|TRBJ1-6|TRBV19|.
CASRESVLHSPLHF
TGTGCCAGTAGGGAGTCAGTTCTCCATTCACCCCTCCACTTT
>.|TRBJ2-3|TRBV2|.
CASSTRGSTDTQYF
TGTGCCAGCAGTACTCGGGGGTCCACAGATACGCAGTATTTT
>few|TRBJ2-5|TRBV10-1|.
CASSRTGVQETQYF
TGCGCCAGCAGCCGAACAGGCGTACAAGAGACCCAGTACTTC
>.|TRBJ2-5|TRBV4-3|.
CASSQEVGGPQETQYF
TGCGCCAGCAGCCAAGAAGTGGGGGGGCCGCAAGAGACCCAGTACTTC
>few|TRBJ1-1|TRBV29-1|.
CSVRQGTEAFF
TGCAGCGTTCGGCAGGGGACTGAAGCTTTCTTT
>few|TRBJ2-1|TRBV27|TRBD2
CASSLSGTGIRQRGGHNEQFF
TGTGCCAGCAGTTTATCCGGGACTGGAATCAGACAGCGGGGGGGCCACAATGAGCAGTTCTTC
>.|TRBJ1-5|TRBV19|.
CASSIGGLSNQPQHF
TGTGCCAGTAGTATAGGGGGCCTTAGCAATCAGCCCCAGCATTTT
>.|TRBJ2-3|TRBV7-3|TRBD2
CASSSLILAGGTDTQYF
TGTGCCAGCAGCTCACTTATACTAGCGGGGGGAACAGATACGCAGTATTTT
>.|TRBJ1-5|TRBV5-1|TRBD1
CASSWDSGSNQPQHF
TGCGCCAGCAGCTGGGACAGTGGGAGCAATCAGCCCCAGCATTTT
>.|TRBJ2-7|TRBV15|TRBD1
CATRDGQADSYEQYF
TGTGCCACCAGAGACGGACAGGCTGACTCCTACGAGCAGTACTTC
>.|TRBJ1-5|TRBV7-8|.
CASRLGRGRSDQPQHF
TGTGCCAGCAGACTGGGTAGGGGGAGATCGGATCAGCCCCAGCATTTT
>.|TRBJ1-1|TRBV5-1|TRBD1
CASSLSQGSNTEAFF
TGCGCCAGCAGCTTGTCACAGGGGTCGAACACTGAAGCTTTCTTT
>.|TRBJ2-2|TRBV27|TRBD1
CASSLRQGGRAGELFF
TGTGCCAGCAGTCTCCGACAGGGGGGAAGGGCCGGGGAGCTGTTTTTT
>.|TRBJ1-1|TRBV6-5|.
CASSYVTGNTEAFF
TGTGCCAGCAGTTACGTTACAGGCAACACTGAAGCTTTCTTT
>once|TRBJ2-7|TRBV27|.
CASSNGIYEQYF
TGTGCCAGCAGTAACGGGATCTACGAGCAGTACTTC
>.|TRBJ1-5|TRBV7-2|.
CASSLALRGNQPQHF
TGTGCCAGCAGCTTAGCGCTTCGGGGCAATCAGCCCCAGCATTTT
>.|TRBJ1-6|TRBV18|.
CASSPTAYNSPLHF
TGTGCCAGCTCACCGACAGCGTATAATTCACCCCTCCACTTT
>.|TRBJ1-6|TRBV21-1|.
CASSKGSGQGGMGSPLHF
TGTGCCAGCAGCAAAGGAAGCGGACAGGGGGGGATGGGATCACCCCTCCACTTT
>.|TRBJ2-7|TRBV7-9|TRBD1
CASSTDRVYEQYF
TGTGCCAGCAGCACAGACAGGGTTTACGAGCAGTACTTC
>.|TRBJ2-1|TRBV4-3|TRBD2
CASSQQRGVPLLYNEQFF
TGCGCCAGCAGCCAACAGCGGGGGGTTCCCCTCCTCTACAATGAGCAGTTCTTC
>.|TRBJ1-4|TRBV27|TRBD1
CASSPTDRGDWEKLFF
TGTGCCAGCAGTCCAACCGACAGGGGCGATTGGGAAAAACTGTTTTTT
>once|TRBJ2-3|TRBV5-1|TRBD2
CASSLYTSGDTQYF
TGCGCCAGCAGCTTATACACTAGCGGGGATACGCAGTATTTT
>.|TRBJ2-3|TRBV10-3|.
CAILGGDTQYF
TGTGCCATCCTAGGAGGGGATACGCAGTATTTT
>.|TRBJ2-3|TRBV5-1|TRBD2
CASSLTSGGDTQYF
TGCGCCAGCAGCCTAACTAGCGGGGGAGATACGCAGTATTTT
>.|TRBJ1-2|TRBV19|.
CASSPRTDYGYTF
TGTGCCAGTAGTCCTCGGACAGACTATGGCTACACCTTC
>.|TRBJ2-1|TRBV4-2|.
CASSQGANSYNEQFF
TGTGCCAGCAGCCAAGGGGCGAACTCCTACAATGAGCAGTTCTTC
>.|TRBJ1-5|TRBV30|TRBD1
CAWEPGQGHYQPQHF
TGTGCCTGGGAACCGGGACAGGGACATTATCAGCCCCAGCATTTT